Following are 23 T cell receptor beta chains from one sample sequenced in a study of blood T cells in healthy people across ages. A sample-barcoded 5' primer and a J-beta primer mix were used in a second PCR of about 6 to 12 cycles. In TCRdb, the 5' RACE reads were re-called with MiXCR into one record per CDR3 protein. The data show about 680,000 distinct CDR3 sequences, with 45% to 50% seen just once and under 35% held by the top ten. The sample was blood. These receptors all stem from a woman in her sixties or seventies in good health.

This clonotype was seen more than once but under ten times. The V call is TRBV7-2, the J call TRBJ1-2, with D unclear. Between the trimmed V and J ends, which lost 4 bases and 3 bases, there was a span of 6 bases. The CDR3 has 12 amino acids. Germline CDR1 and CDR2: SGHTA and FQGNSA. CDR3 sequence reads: CASSSHHYGYTF. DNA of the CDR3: TGTGCCAGCAGCTCCCACCACTATGGCTACACCTTC. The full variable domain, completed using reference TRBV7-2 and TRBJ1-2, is GAGVSQSPSNKVTEKGKDVELRCDPISGHTALYWYRQSLGQGLEFLIYFQGNSAPDKSGLPSDRFSAERTGGSVSTLTIQRTQQEDSAVYLCASSSHHYGYTFGSGTRLTVV.

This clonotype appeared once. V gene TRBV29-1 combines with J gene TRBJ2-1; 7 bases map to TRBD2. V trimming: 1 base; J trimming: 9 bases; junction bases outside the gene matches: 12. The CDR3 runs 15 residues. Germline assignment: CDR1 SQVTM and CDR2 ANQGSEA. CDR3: CSVEVVGGRTAEQFF. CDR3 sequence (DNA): TGCAGCGTTGAAGTGGTGGGCGGGAGAACTGCTGAGCAGTTCTTC.

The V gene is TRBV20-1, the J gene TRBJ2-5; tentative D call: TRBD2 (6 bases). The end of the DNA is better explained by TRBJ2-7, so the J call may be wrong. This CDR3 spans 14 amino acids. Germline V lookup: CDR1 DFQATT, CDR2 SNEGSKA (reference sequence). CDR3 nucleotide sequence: TGCAGTGCTCCCCTAAGTGGACTAATCTACGAGCAGTACTTC. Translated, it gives CSAPLSGLIYEQYF.

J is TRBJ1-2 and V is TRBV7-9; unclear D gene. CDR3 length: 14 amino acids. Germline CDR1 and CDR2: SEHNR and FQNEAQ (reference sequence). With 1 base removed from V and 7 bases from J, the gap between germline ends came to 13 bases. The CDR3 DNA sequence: TGTGCCAGCAGCTTAGAAATGGTTGCGGGTGGCTACACCTTC. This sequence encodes CASSLEMVAGGYTF.

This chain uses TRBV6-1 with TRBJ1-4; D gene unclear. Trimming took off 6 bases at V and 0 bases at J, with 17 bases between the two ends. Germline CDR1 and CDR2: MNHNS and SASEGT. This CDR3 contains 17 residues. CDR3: CASRRTSVVATNEKLFF. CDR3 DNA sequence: TGTGCCAGCAGGAGGACCAGCGTAGTTGCAACTAATGAAAAACTGTTTTTT.

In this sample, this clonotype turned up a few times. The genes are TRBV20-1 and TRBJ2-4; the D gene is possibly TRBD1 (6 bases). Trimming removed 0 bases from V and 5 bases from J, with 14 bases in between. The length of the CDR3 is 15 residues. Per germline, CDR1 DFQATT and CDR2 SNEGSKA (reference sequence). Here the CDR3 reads CSARDGTRSQNIQYF. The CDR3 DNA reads TGCAGTGCTAGAGATGGGACAAGAAGTCAAAACATTCAGTACTTC.

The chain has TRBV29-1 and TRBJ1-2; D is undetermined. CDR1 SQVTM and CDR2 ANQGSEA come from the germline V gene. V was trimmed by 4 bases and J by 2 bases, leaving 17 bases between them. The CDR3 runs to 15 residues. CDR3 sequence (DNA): TGCAGCGTTGTAGTATGGCCAGGTGACAACTATGGCTACACCTTC. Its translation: CSVVVWPGDNYGYTF.

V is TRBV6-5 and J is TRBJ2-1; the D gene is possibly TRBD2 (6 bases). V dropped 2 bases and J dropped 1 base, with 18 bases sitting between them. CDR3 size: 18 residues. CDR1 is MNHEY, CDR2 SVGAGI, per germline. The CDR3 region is CASSYGSLAGSSYNEQFF. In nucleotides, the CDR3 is TGTGCCAGCAGTTACGGTTCTCTGGCGGGATCATCCTACAATGAGCAGTTCTTC.

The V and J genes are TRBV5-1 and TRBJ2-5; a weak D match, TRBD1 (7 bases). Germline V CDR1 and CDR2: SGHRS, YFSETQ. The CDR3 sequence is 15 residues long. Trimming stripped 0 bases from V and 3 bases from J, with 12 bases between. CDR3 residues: CASSLVPGGKETQYF. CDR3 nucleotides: TGCGCCAGCAGCTTGGTACCAGGGGGGAAAGAGACCCAGTACTTC.

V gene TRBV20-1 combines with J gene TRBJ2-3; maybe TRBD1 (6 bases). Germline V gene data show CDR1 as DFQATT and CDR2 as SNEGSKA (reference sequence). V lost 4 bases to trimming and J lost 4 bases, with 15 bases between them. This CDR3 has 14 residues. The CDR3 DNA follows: TGCAGTGCTAAAGGGGCAGGGGACGCAGATACGCAGTATTTT. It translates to CSAKGAGDADTQYF.

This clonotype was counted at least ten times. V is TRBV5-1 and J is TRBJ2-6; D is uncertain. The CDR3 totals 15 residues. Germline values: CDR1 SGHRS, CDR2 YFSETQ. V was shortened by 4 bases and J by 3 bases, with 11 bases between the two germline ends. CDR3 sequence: CASSPPFFGANVLTF. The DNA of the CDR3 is TGCGCCAGCAGCCCCCCTTTTTTTGGGGCCAACGTCCTGACTTTC. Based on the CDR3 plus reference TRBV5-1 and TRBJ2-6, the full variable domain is KAGVTQTPRYLIKTRGQQVTLSCSPISGHRSVSWYQQTPGQGLQFLFEYFSETQRNKGNFPGRFSGRQFSNSRSEMNVSTLELGDSALYLCASSPPFFGANVLTFGAGSRLTVL.

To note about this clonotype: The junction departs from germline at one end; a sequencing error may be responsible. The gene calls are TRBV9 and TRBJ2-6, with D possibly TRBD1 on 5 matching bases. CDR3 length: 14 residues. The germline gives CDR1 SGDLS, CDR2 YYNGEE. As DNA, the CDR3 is TGTGCCAGCAGCGTAAGGGCTGGGGCCAACGTCCCGACTTTC. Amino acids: CASSVRAGANVPTF.

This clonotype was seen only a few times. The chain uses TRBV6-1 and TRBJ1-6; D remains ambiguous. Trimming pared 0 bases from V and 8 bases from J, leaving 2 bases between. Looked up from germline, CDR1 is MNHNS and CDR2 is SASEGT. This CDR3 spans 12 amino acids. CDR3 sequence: CASSEADSPLHF. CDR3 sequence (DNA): TGTGCCAGCAGTGAAGCTGATTCACCCCTCCACTTT.

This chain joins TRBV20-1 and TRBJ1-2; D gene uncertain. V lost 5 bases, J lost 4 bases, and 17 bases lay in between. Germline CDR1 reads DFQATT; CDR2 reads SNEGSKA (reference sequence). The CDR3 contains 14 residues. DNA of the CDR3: TGCAGTGCTGAAACCCGGGTGGATAGCTATGGCTACACCTTC. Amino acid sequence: CSAETRVDSYGYTF.

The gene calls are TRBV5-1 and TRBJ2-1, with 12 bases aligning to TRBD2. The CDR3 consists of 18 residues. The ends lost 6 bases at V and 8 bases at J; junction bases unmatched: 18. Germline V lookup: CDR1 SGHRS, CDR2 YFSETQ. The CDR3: CASTTTSSRTSGNYEQFF. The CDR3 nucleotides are TGCGCCAGCACCACTACAAGCTCCCGGACTAGCGGGAACTATGAGCAGTTCTTC. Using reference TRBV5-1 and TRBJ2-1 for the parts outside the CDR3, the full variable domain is KAGVTQTPRYLIKTRGQQVTLSCSPISGHRSVSWYQQTPGQGLQFLFEYFSETQRNKGNFPGRFSGRQFSNSRSEMNVSTLELGDSALYLCASTTTSSRTSGNYEQFFGPGTRLTVL.

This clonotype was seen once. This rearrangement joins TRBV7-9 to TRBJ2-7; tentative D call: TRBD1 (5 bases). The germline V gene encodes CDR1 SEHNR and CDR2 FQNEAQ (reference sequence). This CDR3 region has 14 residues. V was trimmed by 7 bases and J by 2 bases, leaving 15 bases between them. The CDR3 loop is CASTQDQGPYEQYF. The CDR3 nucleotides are TGTGCCAGCACCCAGGACCAGGGTCCCTACGAGCAGTACTTC. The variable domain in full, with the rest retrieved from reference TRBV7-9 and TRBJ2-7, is DTGVSQNPRHKITKRGQNVTFRCDPISEHNRLYWYRQTLGQGPEFLTYFQNEAQLEKSRLLSDRFSAERPKGSFSTLEIQRTEQGDSAMYLCASTQDQGPYEQYFGPGTRLTVT.

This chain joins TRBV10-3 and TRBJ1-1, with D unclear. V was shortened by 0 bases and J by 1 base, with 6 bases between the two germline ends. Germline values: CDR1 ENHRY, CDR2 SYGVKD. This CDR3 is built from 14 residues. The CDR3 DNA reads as TGTGCCATCAGTGAGTCCCCGGAGAACACTGAAGCTTTCTTT. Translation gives CAISESPENTEAFF.

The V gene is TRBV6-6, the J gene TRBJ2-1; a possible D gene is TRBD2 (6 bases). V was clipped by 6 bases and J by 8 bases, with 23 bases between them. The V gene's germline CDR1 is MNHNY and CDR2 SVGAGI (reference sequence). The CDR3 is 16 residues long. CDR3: CASSASFAGTMDEQFF. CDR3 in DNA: TGTGCCAGCAGCGCCTCATTTGCGGGAACTATGGATGAGCAGTTCTTC.

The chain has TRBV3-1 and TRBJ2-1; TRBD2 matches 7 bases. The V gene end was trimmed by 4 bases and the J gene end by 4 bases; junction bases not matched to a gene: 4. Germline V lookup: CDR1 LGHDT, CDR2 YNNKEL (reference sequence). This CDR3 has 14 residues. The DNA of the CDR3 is TGTGCCAGCAGCCGGGAGCGGGGATACAATGAGCAGTTCTTC. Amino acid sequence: CASSRERGYNEQFF.

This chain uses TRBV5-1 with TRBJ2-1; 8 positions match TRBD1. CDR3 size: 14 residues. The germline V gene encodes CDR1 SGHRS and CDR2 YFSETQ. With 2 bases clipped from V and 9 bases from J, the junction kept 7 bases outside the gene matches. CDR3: CASSLSTGVGEQFF. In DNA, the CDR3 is TGCGCCAGCAGCTTATCGACAGGGGTTGGTGAGCAGTTCTTC.

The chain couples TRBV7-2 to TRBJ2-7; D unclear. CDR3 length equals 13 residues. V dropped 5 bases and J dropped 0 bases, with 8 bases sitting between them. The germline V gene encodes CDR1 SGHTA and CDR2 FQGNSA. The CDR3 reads CASSKTPSYEQYF. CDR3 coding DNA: TGTGCCAGCAGCAAGACACCCTCCTACGAGCAGTACTTC.

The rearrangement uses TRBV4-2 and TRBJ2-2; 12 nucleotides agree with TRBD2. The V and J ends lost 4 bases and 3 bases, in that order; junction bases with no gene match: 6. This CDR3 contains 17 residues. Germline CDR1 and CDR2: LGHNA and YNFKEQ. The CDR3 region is CASSLGTSGPYTGELFF. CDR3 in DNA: TGTGCCAGCAGCCTGGGGACTAGCGGGCCCTACACCGGGGAGCTGTTTTTT.

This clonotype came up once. DNA for the CDR3: TGCGCCAGCAGCTTGTTGGCATCAGGGTCTGGCGCCGGGGAGCTGTTTTTT. Translated: CASSLLASGSGAGELFF. The chain has TRBV5-1 and TRBJ2-2; tentatively, D is TRBD1 (5 bases). Trimming took off 1 base at V and 6 bases at J, with 19 bases between the two ends. The germline CDR1 and CDR2 sequences are SGHRS and YFSETQ. The CDR3 has 17 residues.